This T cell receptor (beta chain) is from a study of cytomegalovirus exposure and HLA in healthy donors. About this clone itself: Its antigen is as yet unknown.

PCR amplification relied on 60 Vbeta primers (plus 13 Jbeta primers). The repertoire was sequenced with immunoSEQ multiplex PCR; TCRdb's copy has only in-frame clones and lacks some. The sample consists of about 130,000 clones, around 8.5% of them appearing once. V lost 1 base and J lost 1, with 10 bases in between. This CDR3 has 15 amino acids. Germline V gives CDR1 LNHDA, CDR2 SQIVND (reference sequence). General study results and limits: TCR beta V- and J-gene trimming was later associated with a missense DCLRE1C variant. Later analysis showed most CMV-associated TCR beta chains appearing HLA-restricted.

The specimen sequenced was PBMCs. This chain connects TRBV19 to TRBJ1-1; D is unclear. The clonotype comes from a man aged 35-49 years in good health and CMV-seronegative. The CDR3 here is CASSIGEVPNTEAFF. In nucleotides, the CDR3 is TGTGCCAGTAGTATAGGCGAGGTTCCGAACACTGAAGCTTTCTTT.